These T cell receptor beta chains were read from a single sample in a study of cytomegalovirus exposure and HLA in healthy donors. Measured with immunoSEQ multiplex PCR; TCRdb has only the in-frame clones, and not every one. Counted here are more than 200,000 clones, over 75% occurring once; the ten biggest clones make up 1% to 1.5%. Source material: PBMCs. All receptors come from a human donor in good health. Each CDR3 is given with its conserved first and last residue. A D gene is named only where the DNA matches it firmly. The size entry is marked missing in some rows and otherwise reads once, few, many or a size class.

V	J	size	length	D	CDR3	DNA
TRBV18	TRBJ2-1	-	15	TRBD2	CASSPPGLGVNEQFF	TGTGCCAGCTCACCACCGGGACTAGGAGTAAATGAGCAGTTCTTC
TRBV7-9	TRBJ2-5	once	15	TRBD1	CASSLWTGSIETQYF	TGTGCCAGCAGCTTATGGACAGGGTCGATCGAGACCCAGTACTTC
TRBV15	TRBJ2-5	-	15	-	CATSRGGVSQETQYF	TGTGCCACCAGCAGAGGGGGGGTTAGTCAAGAGACCCAGTACTTC
TRBV5-1	TRBJ2-7	-	14	-	CASSFSTGSYEQYF	TGCGCCAGCAGCTTCTCGACAGGATCCTACGAGCAGTACTTC
TRBV10-3	TRBJ2-7	-	14	-	CASQEGGPSYEQYF	TGTGCCTCCCAAGAGGGAGGCCCCTCCTACGAGCAGTACTTC
TRBV10-3	TRBJ2-1	-	13	TRBD2	CAITIAGGDEQFF	TGTGCCATCACCATAGCGGGTGGGGATGAGCAGTTCTTC
TRBV7-8	TRBJ1-4	-	15	TRBD1	CASSRLQGAGEKLFF	TGTGCCAGCAGCCGACTTCAGGGGGCCGGTGAAAAACTGTTTTTT
TRBV7-9	TRBJ1-6	-	18	-	CASSSELSRGGINSPLHF	TGTGCCAGCAGCTCTGAACTTTCGAGGGGCGGGATTAATTCACCCCTCCACTTT
TRBV5-6	TRBJ2-5	-	12	-	CASSLAYETQYF	TGTGCCAGCAGCTTGGCCTATGAGACCCAGTACTTC
TRBV7-9	TRBJ1-4	-	15	-	CSSSFGGATNEKLFF	TGTTCCAGCAGCTTCGGGGGGGCGACTAATGAAAAACTGTTTTTT
TRBV7-9	TRBJ2-7	-	17	-	CVSSLQSGGIRSYEQYF	TGCGTCAGCAGCCTCCAAAGTGGCGGGATTCGCTCCTACGAGCAGTACTTC
TRBV7-6	TRBJ1-2	-	15	TRBD1	CASSPRTGANYGYTF	TGTGCCAGCAGCCCCCGTACAGGGGCGAACTATGGCTACACCTTC
TRBV7-9	TRBJ1-2	-	14	TRBD1	CASSFGQGADGYTF	TGTGCCAGCAGCTTCGGACAGGGGGCAGATGGCTACACCTTC
TRBV20-1	TRBJ1-2	-	11	-	CSARSGYGYTF	TGCAGTGCTAGATCAGGCTATGGCTACACCTTC
TRBV29-1	TRBJ2-7	-	15	-	CSVEGGKGTPYEQYF	TGCAGCGTTGAGGGCGGCAAAGGGACACCTTACGAGCAGTACTTC
TRBV5-1	TRBJ1-5	-	15	TRBD1	CASSDGTAPNQPQHF	TGCGCCAGCAGCGACGGGACAGCTCCTAATCAGCCCCAGCATTTT
TRBV11-1	TRBJ2-7	-	15	TRBD2	CASSSGLAGLYEQYF	TGTGCCAGCAGCTCGGGACTAGCGGGTCTTTACGAGCAGTACTTC
TRBV19	TRBJ2-1	few	15	-	CASSQMKSSYNEQFF	TGTGCCAGTAGTCAAATGAAGAGCTCCTACAATGAGCAGTTCTTC
TRBV7-8	TRBJ2-7	-	14	TRBD1	CASSETGLPYEQYF	TGTGCCAGCAGCGAGACAGGGTTACCCTACGAGCAGTACTTC
TRBV27	TRBJ2-1	-	18	TRBD2	CASSLSIAGGPWDNEQFF	TGTGCCAGCAGTTTATCGATCGCGGGAGGGCCGTGGGACAATGAGCAGTTCTTC
TRBV5-1	TRBJ2-5	-	15	TRBD1	CASSDWAGTGETQYF	TGCGCCAGCAGCGATTGGGCTGGGACAGGAGAGACCCAGTACTTC
TRBV15	TRBJ1-1	-	15	TRBD1	CATSSTQGMNTEAFF	TGTGCCACCAGCAGCACACAGGGGATGAACACTGAAGCTTTCTTT
TRBV4-3	TRBJ2-1	once	18	TRBD2	CASSQVPSGSRTKGFQFF	TGCGCCAGCAGCCAAGTACCTAGCGGGAGCCGCACCAAGGGGTTTCAGTTCTTC
TRBV7-6	TRBJ2-7	-	15	-	CASSLNSQAPYEQYF	TGTGCCAGCAGCTTAAACAGTCAAGCCCCCTACGAGCAGTACTTC
TRBV29-1	TRBJ1-2	-	15	-	CSVEDSTGQRRGYTF	TGCAGCGTTGAAGACAGTACCGGACAGAGGAGGGGCTACACCTTC
TRBV29-1	TRBJ1-2	-	11	-	CSVDRNYGYTF	TGCAGCGTTGACAGGAACTATGGCTACACCTTC
TRBV7-3	TRBJ2-1	-	18	TRBD1	CASSLTPVAGQGGNEQFF	TGTGCCAGCAGCTTAACCCCTGTCGCAGGACAGGGGGGCAATGAGCAGTTCTTC
TRBV7-9	TRBJ2-1	-	12	-	CASSESYNEQFF	TGTGCCAGCAGCGAGTCCTACAATGAGCAGTTCTTC
TRBV30	TRBJ2-3	-	15	TRBD2	CAWAGTSGNTDTQYF	TGTGCCTGGGCGGGGACTAGCGGGAATACAGATACGCAGTATTTT
TRBV5-1	TRBJ1-1	-	17	TRBD1	CASSSSGQVGMNTEAFF	TGCGCCAGCAGCTCCTCGGGACAGGTAGGCATGAACACTGAAGCTTTCTTT
TRBV6-5	TRBJ2-2	-	14	TRBD1	CASSYTGGMAELFF	TGTGCCAGCAGTTATACAGGGGGGATGGCGGAGCTGTTTTTT
TRBV28	TRBJ2-2	-	15	-	CASLAGSAETGELFF	TGTGCCAGTCTTGCGGGGAGTGCGGAGACCGGGGAGCTGTTTTTT
TRBV5-4	TRBJ2-1	few	13	-	CASSLQAADEQFF	TGTGCCAGCAGTTTACAAGCGGCGGATGAGCAGTTCTTC
TRBV20-1	TRBJ2-1	-	11	-	CSARQNNEQFF	TGCAGTGCTAGACAAAACAATGAGCAGTTCTTC
TRBV6-1	TRBJ2-7	-	15	TRBD2	CASTQRLAGLYEQYF	TGTGCCAGCACCCAGAGGCTAGCGGGGCTCTACGAGCAGTACTTC